The 29 T cell receptor beta chains given below trace back to one sample, sequenced in a study of T cells in Graves' hyperthyroidism and ophthalmopathy. The TCR beta CDR3 regions underwent amplification using RNA transcripts as the source. HTBI primers were the set used in a first-round RT-PCR of the TCR CDR3. TCRdb reprocessed the multiplex PCR reads with MiXCR, giving one entry per CDR3 protein. The sample includes approximately 430,000 distinct CDR3 sequences, 15% to 19% of them seen just once. The sample consisted of blood. These receptors all stem from a woman aged 18-29 years with Graves' hyperthyroidism.

This clonotype was observed many times. This chain connects TRBV10-3 to TRBJ2-1; possibly TRBD1 or TRBD2 for D (5 bases each). The V gene's germline CDR1 is ENHRY and CDR2 SYGVKD. V lost 5 bases, J lost 12 bases, and 20 bases lay in between. The CDR3 contains 14 residues. Here the CDR3 DNA reads TGTGCCATCAGTCCCGGGACCATCCTACAAGGGCAGTTCTTC. Its translation: CAISPGTILQGQFF.

This clonotype was counted at least ten times. The rearrangement joins TRBV12-5 to TRBJ2-7, with 10 positions matching TRBD2. After removal of 0 bases from V and 0 bases from J, the junction contained 5 bases not matched to a gene. The germline gives CDR1 LGHNT, CDR2 FRNRAP. The length of the CDR3 is 17 residues. CDR3: CASGLVIGLAVSYEQYF. CDR3 nucleotides: TGTGCTAGTGGTTTGGTAATTGGACTAGCGGTCTCCTACGAGCAGTACTTC. The full variable domain, in which reference TRBV12-5 and TRBJ2-7 provide the parts outside the CDR3, is DARVTQTPRHKVTEMGQEVTMRCQPILGHNTVFWYRQTMMQGLELLAYFRNRAPLDDSGMPKDRFSAEMPDATLATLKIQPSEPRDSAVYFCASGLVIGLAVSYEQYFGPGTRLTVT.

This chain links TRBV20-1 with TRBJ2-1; TRBD2 agrees at 14 bases. V lost 6 bases and J lost 6; bases outside the gene matches: 4. The CDR3 is 14 amino acids. Germline V gene data show CDR1 as DFQATT and CDR2 as SNEGSKA (reference sequence). CDR3 amino acids: CSATGTSGSNEQFF. CDR3 DNA: TGCAGTGCCACCGGGACTAGCGGGAGCAATGAGCAGTTCTTC.

V is TRBV9 and J is TRBJ2-3, with D possibly being TRBD1 (6 bases). The CDR3 is 15 amino acids. Germline V lookup: CDR1 SGDLS, CDR2 YYNGEE. Trimming shortened V by 7 bases and J by 0 bases, and 15 bases separated the two germline ends. The CDR3, as DNA: TGTGCCAGCGGCGCGGACAGCCCAAGCACAGATACGCAGTATTTT. Translating gives CASGADSPSTDTQYF.

This clonotype came up many times. This chain uses TRBV18 with TRBJ2-1; 8 bases are shared with TRBD1. Germline V gene data show CDR1 as KGHSH and CDR2 as LQKENI. The V segment lost 6 bases and the J segment 12 bases; nucleotides outside the gene matches: 7. The CDR3 runs 12 residues. The CDR3 loop reads CASSPGGTGQFF. Written as DNA, the CDR3 is TGTGCCAGCTCCCCAGGGGGGACAGGGCAGTTCTTC.

In this sample, this clonotype turned up a few times. The chain recombines TRBV27 with TRBJ2-2; the D gene could be TRBD1 or TRBD2 (6 bases each). Between the trimmed V and J ends, which lost 1 base and 7 bases, there was a span of 13 bases. Germline V gene sequence: CDR1 MNHEY, CDR2 SMNVEV (reference sequence). The CDR3 is 15 residues long. The CDR3 spells CASSLFPGAVGELFF. In DNA form, the CDR3 reads TGTGCCAGCAGTTTATTCCCGGGGGCGGTCGGGGAGCTGTTTTTT.

The sample holds one count of this clonotype. V and J are TRBV27 and TRBJ1-1; 7 bases agree with TRBD1. CDR1 is MNHEY, CDR2 SMNVEV, per germline (reference sequence). The V gene end was trimmed by 0 bases and the J gene end by 0 bases; junction bases not matched to a gene: 10. The CDR3 length is 18 residues. This CDR3 reads CASSLSPQGGAVNTEAFF. The CDR3 DNA reads as TGTGCCAGCAGTTTATCGCCCCAGGGGGGGGCCGTGAACACTGAAGCTTTCTTT.

This chain joins TRBV15 and TRBJ1-2; a possible D gene is TRBD1 (5 bases). The CDR3 is 14 amino acids. CDR1 and CDR2 (germline): LNHNV, YYDKDF (reference sequence). V lost 3 bases to trimming and J lost 3 bases, with 11 bases between them. CDR3 sequence: CATSSAGSDYGYTF. The CDR3 nucleotides read TGTGCCACCAGCAGTGCAGGGTCTGACTATGGCTACACCTTC.

This clonotype was counted only a few times. The chain links TRBV12-3 or TRBV12-4 to TRBJ1-4; TRBD1 agrees at 8 bases. There are 14 residues in the CDR3. J lost 7 bases, V lost 4 bases, and 5 bases had no gene match. The CDR3, as DNA: TGTGCCAGCAGTTCACAGGGGGGAGGTGAAAAACTGTTTTTT. Protein product: CASSSQGGGEKLFF.

This clonotype came up many times. The chain carries TRBV2 and TRBJ2-5; 11 bases match TRBD1. This CDR3 spans 16 amino acids. Germline values: CDR1 SNHLY, CDR2 FYNNEI. The V gene end was trimmed by 7 bases and the J gene end by 9 bases; junction bases not matched to a gene: 16. CDR3 residues: CASNQDRGRPTMAQYF. The CDR3 DNA reads TGTGCCAGCAACCAGGACAGGGGGCGACCTACAATGGCCCAGTACTTC. Filled out from reference TRBV2 and TRBJ2-5, the complete variable domain reads EPEVTQTPSHQVTQMGQEVILRCVPISNHLYFYWYRQILGQKVEFLVSFYNNEISEKSEIFDDQFSVERPDGSNFTLKIRSTKLEDSAMYFCASNQDRGRPTMAQYFGPGTRLLVL.

This clonotype came up many times. This chain uses TRBV19 with TRBJ2-7; D may be TRBD1 (7 bases). V was clipped by 5 bases and J by 0 bases, with 17 bases between them. The CDR3 runs 16 residues. Germline values: CDR1 LNHDA, CDR2 SQIVND (reference sequence). CDR3 residues: CASSAPTGTYSYEQYF. The DNA of the CDR3 is TGTGCCAGTAGTGCCCCGACAGGGACTTACTCCTACGAGCAGTACTTC.

This clonotype was seen repeatedly, ten times or more. V gene TRBV7-9 combines with J gene TRBJ2-7, with D perhaps matching TRBD1 or TRBD2 (5 bases each). The V gene lost 3 bases and the J gene lost 4 bases, with 25 bases spanning the gap. Germline CDR1 reads SEHNR; CDR2 reads FQNEAQ (reference sequence). This CDR3 has 18 amino acids. In nucleotides, the CDR3 is TGTGCCAGCAGCTTCGAGGGGCGGGCGGACTCCTCAAGATACGAGCAGTACTTC. Translated, it gives CASSFEGRADSSRYEQYF.

This clonotype was counted at least ten times. This chain connects TRBV12-3 or TRBV12-4 to TRBJ2-2, with TRBD1 as a possible D gene (6 bases). The CDR3 runs to 15 residues. V lost 5 bases and J 6 bases, leaving 16 bases between the germline ends. The CDR3 loop is CASSAGTIFSGELFF. The CDR3 nucleotides read TGTGCCAGCAGTGCCGGGACAATTTTTTCCGGGGAGCTGTTTTTT.

This clonotype was found many times. The rearrangement links TRBV7-6 to TRBJ2-1, with 10 bases lining up with TRBD2. J lost 8 bases, V lost 4 bases, and 11 bases had no gene match. Germline V gives CDR1 SGHVS, CDR2 FNYEAQ. The CDR3 contains 16 residues. The CDR3 loop is CASSSGLAAEGDEQFF. DNA of the CDR3: TGTGCCAGCAGCTCCGGACTAGCGGCCGAGGGGGATGAGCAGTTCTTC.

J is TRBJ2-4 and V is TRBV4-1; the D gene is possibly TRBD2 (5 bases). Germline lookup yields CDR1 MGHRA and CDR2 YSYEKL. The CDR3 loop spans 17 amino acids. V was shortened by 0 bases and J by 3 bases, with 15 bases between the two germline ends. Here the CDR3 reads CASSQDGEGYGKNIQYF. CDR3 DNA sequence: TGCGCCAGCAGCCAAGACGGGGAAGGGTATGGCAAAAACATTCAGTACTTC.

This clonotype was observed many times. This chain connects TRBV9 to TRBJ2-7, with a possible D match to TRBD2 (5 bases). The ends were cut back, 0 bases at V and 0 bases at J, with 7 bases in the middle. The germline V gene encodes CDR1 SGDLS and CDR2 YYNGEE. The CDR3 has 14 amino acids. The CDR3 spells CASSVVGSSYEQYF. The CDR3 coding sequence is TGTGCCAGCAGCGTAGTAGGGAGCTCCTACGAGCAGTACTTC.

This clonotype turned up a few times. The V call is TRBV4-1, the J call TRBJ1-5; D gene unclear. CDR3 size: 19 residues. The germline V gene encodes CDR1 MGHRA and CDR2 YSYEKL. Trimming stripped 7 bases from V and 1 base from J, with 26 bases between. The CDR3: CASTPFFPPGGRSNQPQHF. The CDR3 DNA reads TGCGCCAGCACCCCGTTTTTCCCTCCAGGAGGTCGCAGCAATCAGCCCCAGCATTTT.

This clonotype has a count of ten or more. CDR3 DNA sequence: TGCAGTGCTAGTGGTCAGGGCAATCAGCCCCAGCATTTT. Its translation is CSASGQGNQPQHF. The gene calls are TRBV20-1 and TRBJ1-5, with D hard to call. CDR3 size: 13 residues. V lost 3 bases and J 2 bases, leaving 8 bases between the germline ends. Germline V gene lookup returns CDR1 DFQATT and CDR2 SNEGSKA (reference sequence).

This clonotype was detected ten times or more. V and J are TRBV12-5 and TRBJ2-3; TRBD2 might be the D (6 bases). This CDR3 is built from 15 residues. V was cut by 3 bases and J by 3 bases, with 13 bases left in between. Per germline, CDR1 LGHNT and CDR2 FRNRAP. The CDR3 nucleotides read TGTGCTAGTGGTTTAGGGGCAGGAGGGACAGATACGCAGTATTTT. It is translated as CASGLGAGGTDTQYF.

This chain links TRBV7-4 with TRBJ2-2; no clear D. Between the trimmed V and J ends, which lost 5 bases and 2 bases, there was a span of 15 bases. Germline V gene sequence: CDR1 SGHVT, CDR2 SQSDAQ. The CDR3 is 16 amino acids. The CDR3 loop reads CASSLGRRQNTGELFF. DNA of the CDR3: TGTGCCAGCAGCCTAGGGCGGCGGCAAAACACCGGGGAGCTGTTTTTT. Together with reference TRBV7-4 and TRBJ2-2, the CDR3 gives the full variable domain: GAGVSQSPRYKVAKRGRDVALRCDSISGHVTLYWYRQTLGQGSEVLTYSQSDAQRDKSGRPSGRFSAERPERSVSTLKIQRTEQGDSAVYLCASSLGRRQNTGELFFGEGSRLTVL.

This clonotype was seen repeatedly, ten times or more. The chain links TRBV20-1 to TRBJ2-3; weak D call: TRBD2 (6 bases). Trimming cost V 5 bases and J 0 bases, with 12 bases left between them. The CDR3 is 14 residues long. Germline CDR1 reads DFQATT; CDR2 reads SNEGSKA (reference sequence). The CDR3: CSASGTHSTDTQYF. The CDR3, as DNA: TGCAGTGCTTCGGGGACTCACAGCACAGATACGCAGTATTTT.

The table lists this clonotype with many counts. CDR3: CASSLAGTRVYEQFF. The CDR3 bases are TGCGCCAGCAGCTTGGCCGGGACTAGGGTCTATGAGCAGTTCTTC. The rearrangement uses TRBV5-1 and TRBJ2-1; TRBD2 matches 8 bases. Germline V CDR1 and CDR2: SGHRS, YFSETQ. V shed 0 bases and J 8 bases; nucleotides not matched to a gene: 7. The CDR3 loop spans 15 amino acids.

Many counts were recorded for this clonotype. The chain combines TRBV2 with TRBJ1-4; 7 bases line up with TRBD1. The V and J ends lost 3 bases and 8 bases, in that order; junction bases with no gene match: 6. This CDR3 region has 14 residues. CDR1 and CDR2 from the germline V gene are SNHLY and FYNNEI. The CDR3 is CASSEVTGREKLFF. The DNA of the CDR3 is TGTGCCAGCAGTGAGGTGACAGGGAGGGAAAAACTGTTTTTT.

There are a few counts of this clonotype. One junction end does not reproduce the germline sequence, and a read error may be involved. The CDR3 coding sequence is TGTGCCAGCAGCCAGTGGACAGGCACTGAGGCTTTCTTT. Protein product: CASSQWTGTEAFF. This rearrangement joins TRBV14 to TRBJ1-1; 7 nucleotides match TRBD1. The CDR3 totals 13 residues. The V gene's germline CDR1 is SGHDN and CDR2 FVKESK.

This clonotype was counted ten times or more. This chain links TRBV27 with TRBJ2-3; no definite D call. CDR3 size: 12 residues. V gave up 8 bases and J gave up 4 bases, with 10 bases separating them. Germline V gene sequence: CDR1 MNHEY, CDR2 SMNVEV (reference sequence). This CDR3 is CASQGVADTQYF. In nucleotides, the CDR3 is TGTGCCAGCCAAGGTGTCGCAGATACGCAGTATTTT.

This clonotype occurred many times. This chain links TRBV30 with TRBJ2-4; D gene unclear. Trimming stripped 4 bases from V and 2 bases from J, with 12 bases between. The germline V gene has CDR1 GTSNPN and CDR2 SVGIG (reference sequence). CDR3 length: 14 amino acids. The CDR3 sequence: CAWTRHLTKNIQYF. The DNA for the CDR3 is TGTGCCTGGACCCGACATCTAACCAAAAACATTCAGTACTTC.

The sample holds many counts of this clonotype. V gene TRBV28 combines with J gene TRBJ2-3, with 8 bases matching TRBD1. Germline V gene sequence: CDR1 MDHEN, CDR2 SYDVKM. V lost 8 bases to trimming and J lost 6 bases; unmatched junction nucleotides: 10. The CDR3 totals 14 residues. The CDR3 coding sequence is TGTGCCAGCGGATCAGGGGGCGCCTTGGATACGCAGTATTTT. It specifies CASGSGGALDTQYF.

This clonotype was observed a handful of times. This chain connects TRBV20-1 to TRBJ2-7; D unclear. CDR1 DFQATT and CDR2 SNEGSKA come from the germline V gene (reference sequence). V was trimmed by 0 bases and J by 1 base, leaving 16 bases between them. This CDR3 has 16 amino acids. CDR3 protein: CSARDLGSHRSYEQYF. The CDR3, as DNA: TGCAGTGCTAGAGATCTGGGCTCCCATAGATCCTACGAGCAGTACTTC.

This clonotype has more than one count but fewer than ten. The chain combines TRBV5-1 with TRBJ1-6; D is perhaps TRBD1 (6 bases). V lost 7 bases and J 7 bases, leaving 15 bases between the germline ends. The V gene's germline CDR1 is SGHRS and CDR2 YFSETQ. The CDR3 length is 14 residues. CDR3 nucleotides: TGCGCCAGCGGATGGGGGGGGGCAAATTCACCCCTCCACTTT. This gives the protein CASGWGGANSPLHF.